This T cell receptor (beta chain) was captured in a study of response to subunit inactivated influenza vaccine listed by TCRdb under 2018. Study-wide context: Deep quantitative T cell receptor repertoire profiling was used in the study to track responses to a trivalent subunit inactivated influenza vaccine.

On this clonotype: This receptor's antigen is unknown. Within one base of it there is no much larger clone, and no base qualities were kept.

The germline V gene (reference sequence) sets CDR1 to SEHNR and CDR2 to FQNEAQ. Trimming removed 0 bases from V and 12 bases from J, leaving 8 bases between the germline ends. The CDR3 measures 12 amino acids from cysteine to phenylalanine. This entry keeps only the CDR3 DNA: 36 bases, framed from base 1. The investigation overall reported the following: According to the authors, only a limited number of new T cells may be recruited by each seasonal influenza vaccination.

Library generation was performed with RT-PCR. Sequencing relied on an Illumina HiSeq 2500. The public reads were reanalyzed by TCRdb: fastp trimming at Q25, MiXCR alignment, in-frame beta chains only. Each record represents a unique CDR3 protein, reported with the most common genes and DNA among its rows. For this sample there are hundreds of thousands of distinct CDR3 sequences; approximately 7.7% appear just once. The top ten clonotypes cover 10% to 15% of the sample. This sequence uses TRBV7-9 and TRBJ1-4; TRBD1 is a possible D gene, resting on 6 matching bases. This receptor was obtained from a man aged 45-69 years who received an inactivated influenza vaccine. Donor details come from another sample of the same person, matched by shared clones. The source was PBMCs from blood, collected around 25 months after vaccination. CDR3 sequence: CASSLARGQLFF. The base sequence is TGTGCCAGCAGCTTAGCGCGGGGGCAACTGTTTTTT.